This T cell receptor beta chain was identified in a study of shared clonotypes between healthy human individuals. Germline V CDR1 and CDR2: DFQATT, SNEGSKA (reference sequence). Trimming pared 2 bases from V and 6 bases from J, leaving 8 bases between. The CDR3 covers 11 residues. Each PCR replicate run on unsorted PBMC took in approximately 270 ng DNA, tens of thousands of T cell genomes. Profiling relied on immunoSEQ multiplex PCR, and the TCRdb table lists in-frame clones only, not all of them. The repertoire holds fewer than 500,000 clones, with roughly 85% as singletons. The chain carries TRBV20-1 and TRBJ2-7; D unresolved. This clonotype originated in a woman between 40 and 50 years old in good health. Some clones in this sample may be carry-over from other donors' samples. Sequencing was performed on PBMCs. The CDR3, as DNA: TGCAGTGCTAGAAAGGGAACCGAGCAGTACTTC. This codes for CSARKGTEQYF.